This TCR beta chain was identified during a study of OX40 agonist ivuxolimab in advanced cancers. The ends lost 3 bases at V and 0 bases at J; junction bases unmatched: 8. The CDR3 runs 17 residues. Germline values: CDR1 SGDLS, CDR2 YYNGEE. Using immunoSEQ multiplex PCR, the repertoire was profiled, and TCRdb retains in-frame clones only, with some absent. The sample gives more than 50,000 clones, roughly 85% of which show up once; over 3.5% is in the top ten. The specimen was CD4+ or CD8+ T cells sorted from blood, collected in a trial of the OX40 agonist ivuxolimab. V usage is TRBV9 and J usage is TRBJ2-1; 8 bases are shared with TRBD2. The receptor was isolated from an adult with an advanced solid tumor such as melanoma, head and neck, liver or kidney cancer. The CDR3 DNA is TGTGCCAGCAGCGCCACTAGCGGAAGAAGCTCCTACAATGAGCAGTTCTTC. Translation gives CASSATSGRSSYNEQFF.